A selection of T cell receptor beta chains follows, all from one sample in a study of spatial heterogeneity in lung cancer. TCRdb redid the calling of the 5' RACE reads with MiXCR, one entry per CDR3 protein. Found here are thousands of distinct CDR3 sequences, around 7% of them singletons; the top ten hold about 18%. Sample: lung tumor tissue, taken at surgery. Receptor source: a female donor with early-stage non-small cell lung cancer. CDR3s include the opening cysteine and the closing phenylalanine or tryptophan. D genes are given only for firm matches. For some rows the clone size is stated as once, few or many, or as a class when expanded; others skip it.

D,V,J,size,DNA,CDR3
-,TRBV9,TRBJ2-2,medium-sized,TGTGCCAGCAGCGTAGTAGGGAACACCGGGGAGCTGTTTTTT,CASSVVGNTGELFF
-,TRBV5-8,TRBJ1-5,once,TGTGCCAGCAGCTTCCCGGGACGGCTCAATCAGCCCCAGCATTTT,CASSFPGRLNQPQHF
TRBD2,TRBV20-1,TRBJ2-1,many,TGCAGTGCTATCGGCGGGAGCGCGGGCAATGAGCAGTTCTTC,CSAIGGSAGNEQFF
-,TRBV27,TRBJ1-5,many,TGTGCCAGCAGTCCGCGACAGGCCCCGTTGCCCCAGCATTTT,CASSPRQAPLPQHF
TRBD2,TRBV6-6,TRBJ2-3,many,TGTGCCAGCAGTTACTCCCAAAAGCGGGAGGCCGCCACAGATACGCAGTATTTT,CASSYSQKREAATDTQYF
TRBD1,TRBV20-1,TRBJ1-2,many,TGCAGTGCAAACTCGGGACAGTTGGACTATGGCTACACCTTC,CSANSGQLDYGYTF
-,TRBV28,TRBJ1-1,many,TGTGCCAGCAGTTTCGGGGGCAGGGGTGCTGAAGCTTTCTTT,CASSFGGRGAEAFF
-,TRBV5-1,TRBJ2-3,many,TGCGCCAGCAGCTTGGCTGAAAACACAGATACGCAGTATTTT,CASSLAENTDTQYF
-,TRBV10-1,TRBJ2-3,medium-sized,TGCGCCAGCAGTGAGTCTAAACACCACACGCAGTATTTT,CASSESKHHTQYF
TRBD1,TRBV2,TRBJ1-1,many,TGTGCCAGCAGGGCGGACAGGGTGAACACTGAAGCTTTCTTT,CASRADRVNTEAFF
TRBD2,TRBV5-1,TRBJ2-2,few,TGCGCCAGCAGCTTACGGACTAGCGGGAGCGGGAACACCGGGGAGCTGTTTTTT,CASSLRTSGSGNTGELFF
TRBD1,TRBV6-6,TRBJ1-3,many,TGTGCCAGCAGTGCGGCAGGGGGTCCGGTCTCTGGAAACACCATATATTTT,CASSAAGGPVSGNTIYF
TRBD2,TRBV7-2,TRBJ2-1,medium-sized,TGTGCCAGCAGACAGTCTAGCGGGAGTTGGGATGAGCAGTTCTTC,CASRQSSGSWDEQFF
TRBD2,TRBV7-9,TRBJ2-7,many,TGTGCCAGCAGCAAAAGCGGGAGTGCCCCCTACGAGCAGTACTTC,CASSKSGSAPYEQYF
-,TRBV28,TRBJ2-5,many,TGTGCCAGCAGAAAGAACAGGGTAGAGACCCAGTACTTC,CASRKNRVETQYF
-,TRBV20-1,TRBJ2-1,many,TGCAGTGCCCAACAGGGTGGGCTGGGGGGTGAGCAGTTCTTC,CSAQQGGLGGEQFF
-,TRBV5-1,TRBJ2-2,many,TGCGCCAGCAGCATGAGGCCGGGGGCGAACACCGGGGAGCTGTTTTTT,CASSMRPGANTGELFF
TRBD1,TRBV28,TRBJ1-5,medium-sized,TGTGCCAGCAGGCACATTAGACAGGGTGCCAATCAGCCCCAGCATTTT,CASRHIRQGANQPQHF
-,TRBV10-3,TRBJ2-2,many,TGTGCCATCAGTGAGCGGAGAACGAACACCGGGGAGCTGTTTTTT,CAISERRTNTGELFF
-,TRBV27,TRBJ2-7,many,TGTGCCAGCAGTTTATCGGGGGGCTGGAGCGAGCAGTACTTC,CASSLSGGWSEQYF
-,TRBV7-2,TRBJ2-7,-,TGTGCCAGCAGCTTTAGACCCCGAGTCGGCGAGCAGTACTTC,CASSFRPRVGEQYF
-,TRBV19,TRBJ1-5,medium-sized,TGTGCCAGTAGTATAGGAGGGCTCAGCAATCAGCCCCAGCATTTT,CASSIGGLSNQPQHF
-,TRBV5-4,TRBJ2-3,many,TGTGCCAGCAGCTCTAGCCCCCGAGAGGGCTCCACAGATACGCAGTATTTT,CASSSSPREGSTDTQYF
TRBD1,TRBV5-1,TRBJ1-1,medium-sized,TGCGCCAGCAGCTTGGGACAGGGGATGACTGAAGCTTTCTTT,CASSLGQGMTEAFF
-,TRBV7-7,TRBJ2-3,medium-sized,TGTGCTAGCAGCCCTCGGACTGATAATACGCAGTATTTT,CASSPRTDNTQYF
TRBD1,TRBV28,TRBJ1-2,many,TGTGCCAGCAGTTTAATGACAGGGTACTATGGCTACACCTTC,CASSLMTGYYGYTF
-,TRBV5-1,TRBJ2-3,medium-sized,TGCGCCAGCAGCTTGGAAGACAGGACTAGCACAGATACGCAGTATTTT,CASSLEDRTSTDTQYF
-,TRBV15,TRBJ2-2,many,TGTGCCACCCGGAGTAACTCTGGCACCGGGGAGCTGTTTTTT,CATRSNSGTGELFF
-,TRBV24-1,TRBJ2-4,medium-sized,TGTGCCACCGATACCCCTGGGAGCATTCAGTACTTC,CATDTPGSIQYF
TRBD1,TRBV11-1,TRBJ2-2,medium-sized,TGTGCCAGCAGCTACGACAGGGCTAGGACCGGGGAGCTGTTTTTT,CASSYDRARTGELFF
TRBD2,TRBV28,TRBJ2-2,many,TGTGCCAGCACCCCTGGGGGGGATCGGACCGGGGAGCTGTTTTTT,CASTPGGDRTGELFF
-,TRBV3-1,TRBJ2-1,many,TGTGCCAGCAGCCCCGACAGGTACAATGAGCAGTTCTTC,CASSPDRYNEQFF
-,TRBV2,TRBJ2-5,many,TGTGCCATCCGCCGGGGTTTACAAGAGACCCAGTACTTC,CAIRRGLQETQYF
-,TRBV7-9,TRBJ1-5,medium-sized,TGTGCCAGCAGCCTTACAGGCCTCAATCAGCCCCAGCATTTT,CASSLTGLNQPQHF
-,TRBV7-9,TRBJ2-3,medium-sized,TGTGCCAGCAGCTTCGGGTCAGATACGCAGTATTTT,CASSFGSDTQYF
-,TRBV30,TRBJ1-2,few,TGTGCCTGGAGTCCCGGGACTACAACCTATGGCTACACCTTC,CAWSPGTTTYGYTF
TRBD1,TRBV4-1,TRBJ2-5,-,TGCGCCAGCAGCAAAGTAGACAGGGACGGGGAGACCCAGTACTTC,CASSKVDRDGETQYF
TRBD2,TRBV10-3,TRBJ2-2,medium-sized,TGTGCCATCAGGAGACTAGCGGGAGTTCTCACCGGGGAGCTGTTTTTT,CAIRRLAGVLTGELFF
TRBD1,TRBV6-6,TRBJ2-5,once,TGTGCCAGCAGTTACACAGGGGTCGTTCAAGAGACCCAGTACTTC,CASSYTGVVQETQYF
TRBD1,TRBV5-6,TRBJ1-1,many,TGTGCCAGCAGCTTGCGGGACAGGGGGCCTGAAGCTTTCTTT,CASSLRDRGPEAFF
TRBD2,TRBV5-1,TRBJ2-7,medium-sized,TGCGCCAGCAGCCAAAGCGGGGCGCCCTACGAGCAGTACTTC,CASSQSGAPYEQYF
TRBD2,TRBV7-6,TRBJ2-1,many,TGTGCCAGCAGCCCGTCGGGAGGGCCACTTGTCAATGAGCAGTTCTTC,CASSPSGGPLVNEQFF
-,TRBV6-1,TRBJ1-5,many,TGTGCCAGCAGTGAGGGACCGACTTATCAGCCCCAGCATTTT,CASSEGPTYQPQHF
TRBD2,TRBV5-1,TRBJ2-3,many,TGCGCCAGCTGTACTAGCGTTCCCTCGGGAGATACGCAGTATTTT,CASCTSVPSGDTQYF
-,TRBV13,TRBJ2-1,many,TGTGCCAGCAGCACTCATACAGGTTACAATGAGCAGTTCTTC,CASSTHTGYNEQFF
TRBD2,TRBV11-2,TRBJ2-1,many,TGTGCCAGCATCCTTAGCCCGACTAGCGGGGCTGACAATGAGCAGTTCTTC,CASILSPTSGADNEQFF
TRBD2,TRBV3-1,TRBJ2-7,medium-sized,TGTGCCAGCAGCCAAGAGGTCAAGAGGGAGGGAAGTGAGCAGTACTTC,CASSQEVKREGSEQYF
TRBD2,TRBV20-1,TRBJ2-3,medium-sized,TGCAGTGCTAGTTGGACTAGCGGGAGGGCAGATACGCAGTATTTT,CSASWTSGRADTQYF
TRBD1,TRBV11-2,TRBJ2-1,few,TGTGCCAGCAGCGTACTCGGGACAGGTGGGAACAATGAGCAGTTCTTC,CASSVLGTGGNNEQFF
-,TRBV9,TRBJ2-7,many,TGTGCCAGCAGCGCCCGGGACCAAGACGACGAGCAGTACTTC,CASSARDQDDEQYF
TRBD2,TRBV28,TRBJ2-4,many,TGTGCCAGCAGCTTAGGACTAGCGGGTAGAAACATTCAGTACTTC,CASSLGLAGRNIQYF
-,TRBV3-1,TRBJ2-4,many,TGTGCCAGCAGCCAACAAGACTACGGCATTCAGTACTTC,CASSQQDYGIQYF
TRBD1,TRBV19,TRBJ2-5,medium-sized,TGTGCCAGTAGTGCGACAGGGGGCGGAAAAGAGACCCAGTACTTC,CASSATGGGKETQYF
TRBD2,TRBV14,TRBJ2-1,many,TGTGCCAGCAGCCAACGCCGACTAGCGGGAGGATACAATGAGCAGTTCTTC,CASSQRRLAGGYNEQFF
-,TRBV21-1,TRBJ2-1,medium-sized,TGTGCCAGCAGCAAGGCGGGAGAGTCCTACAATGAGCAGTTCTTC,CASSKAGESYNEQFF